This TCR beta chain was identified during a study of shared clonotypes between healthy human individuals. Sequenced by immunoSEQ multiplex PCR; TCRdb stores in-frame clones only, minus some. This sample has some 1,100,000 clones, with around 78% found just once. With 0 bases removed from V and 6 bases from J, the gap between germline ends came to 6 bases. CDR1 and CDR2 (germline): SGDLS, YYNGEE. CDR3 length: 13 amino acids. This clone has a count of ten or more. The same CDR3 is also encoded by other DNA sequences in this sample. Sample: memory CD4+ T cells from PBMCs. Sample subset: CD45RA-negative fraction. The source of this sequence is a young man in good health. Some clones in this sample may be carry-over from other donors' samples. The genes are TRBV9 and TRBJ2-2; D gene unclear. This CDR3 reads CASSVAVSGELFF. CDR3 DNA sequence: TGTGCCAGCAGCGTAGCAGTTTCCGGGGAGCTGTTTTTT.